This T cell receptor (beta chain) is drawn from a study of blood T cells in healthy people across ages. PCR was performed a second time for 7 to 11 cycles using a sample-barcoded 5' primer and a J-beta primer mix. In TCRdb, the 5' RACE reads were re-called with MiXCR into one record per CDR3 protein. The sample has 650,000 to 1,000,000 distinct CDR3 sequences, 30% to 45% seen once; the top ten hold about an eighth. V lost 3 bases, J lost 8 bases, and 8 bases lay in between. The CDR3 runs to 11 residues. Germline assignment: CDR1 SGDLS and CDR2 YYNGEE. Source material: blood. This TCR was sampled from a young man in good health. The J gene is TRBJ1-1, the V gene TRBV9, with D hard to call. The CDR3 region has the DNA TGTGCCAGCAGCGGTGGAGGGGAAGCTTTCTTT. Translation: CASSGGGEAFF.